This entry lists 17 T cell receptor beta chains sequenced from one sample in a study of sequential checkpoint blockade in melanoma. Profiled with immunoSEQ multiplex PCR; TCRdb holds only in-frame clones, not every one. Of more than 15,000 clones listed, over 70% were seen once; the top ten hold less than 50%. Treatment described: randomized to nivolumab then ipilimumab (arm A) or the reverse (arm B). The specimen was CD8+ T cells sorted from blood (inferred from file names), collected from a patient given nivolumab and ipilimumab in sequence. These TCRs come from a human donor with melanoma.

This clone was found a few times. This rearrangement joins TRBV7-6 to TRBJ1-6; D remains ambiguous. CDR1 is SGHVS, CDR2 FNYEAQ, per germline. The CDR3 length is 12 residues. Deletions cut 4 bases from V and 12 bases from J, with 10 bases between. In nucleotides, the CDR3 is TGTGCCAGCAGCTCCGTGGCAGGACCCCTCCACTTT. Its translation is CASSSVAGPLHF.

The chain carries TRBV7-9 and TRBJ2-7; no reliable D call. Germline CDR1 is SEHNR and CDR2 is FQNEAQ (reference sequence). V was clipped by 1 base and J by 2 bases, with 12 bases between them. The CDR3 spans 15 residues. CDR3 amino acids: CASSLEAANTYEQYF. DNA of the CDR3: TGTGCCAGCAGCTTAGAGGCGGCCAACACCTACGAGCAGTACTTC.

The chain couples TRBV4-1 to TRBJ1-1; possible D gene TRBD1, 6 bases. V shed 0 bases and J shed 4 bases, with 15 bases lying between them. Looked up from germline, CDR1 is MGHRA and CDR2 is YSYEKL. The CDR3 spans 16 residues. The CDR3 here is CASSQEGTGRSTEAFF. The CDR3 DNA reads TGCGCCAGCAGCCAAGAAGGTACAGGGAGAAGCACTGAAGCTTTCTTT.

V usage is TRBV28 and J usage is TRBJ1-6, with 7 bases that match TRBD1. With 3 bases clipped from V and 6 bases from J, the junction kept 2 bases outside the gene matches. This CDR3 comprises 14 residues. Germline V gene data show CDR1 as MDHEN and CDR2 as SYDVKM. CDR3 sequence reads: CASSLTGTNSPLHF. In nucleotides, the CDR3 is TGTGCCAGCAGTTTGACAGGGACTAATTCACCCCTCCACTTT.

Here the CDR3 reads CASSLSGTATFAYGYTF. CDR3 DNA sequence: TGTGCCAGCAGCTTAAGTGGGACAGCGACCTTTGCCTATGGCTACACCTTC. This chain connects TRBV7-8 to TRBJ1-2; 7 bases line up with TRBD1. The CDR3 spans 17 residues. Germline V gene lookup returns CDR1 SGHVS and CDR2 FQNEAQ. Unmatched junction bases numbered 13, after V lost 2 bases and J lost 4 bases. The full variable domain, rest sourced from reference TRBV7-8 and TRBJ1-2, is GAGVSQSPRYKVAKRGQDVALRCDPISGHVSLFWYQQALGQGPEFLTYFQNEAQLDKSGLPSDRFFAERPEGSVSTLKIQRTQQEDSAVYLCASSLSGTATFAYGYTFGSGTRLTVV.

The chain recombines TRBV28 with TRBJ2-1; TRBD2 matches at 11 bases. Germline values: CDR1 MDHEN, CDR2 SYDVKM. The CDR3 sequence is 16 residues long. Trimming removed 6 bases from V and 4 bases from J; junction bases left unmatched: 8. CDR3 protein: CASSSGLAVGYNEQFF. CDR3 DNA: TGTGCCAGCAGCTCGGGACTAGCGGTCGGGTACAATGAGCAGTTCTTC.

J is TRBJ2-7 and V is TRBV5-4; D may be TRBD1 (6 bases). Trimming left V 3 bases short and J 6 bases short, with 7 bases between. The CDR3 sequence is 11 residues long. Germline assignment: CDR1 SGHNT and CDR2 YYREEE (reference sequence). CDR3 loop: CASSWGREQYF. The CDR3 nucleotides read TGTGCCAGCAGCTGGGGGCGCGAGCAGTACTTC.

This clone was seen a few times. V usage is TRBV7-2 and J usage is TRBJ2-2; D may be TRBD1 (6 bases). Germline CDR1 reads SGHTA; CDR2 reads FQGNSA. V was pared by 5 bases and J by 5 bases, with 21 bases between. The CDR3 runs to 17 residues. As DNA, the CDR3 is TGTGCCAGCAGCCCTGGACAGCTGCTGGGAAGGACCGGGGAGCTGTTTTTT. Protein product: CASSPGQLLGRTGELFF.

The chain combines TRBV5-6 with TRBJ2-7; possible D gene TRBD1, 6 bases. This CDR3 region has 13 residues. Trimming stripped 6 bases from V and 0 bases from J, with 10 bases between. The germline V gene encodes CDR1 SGHDT and CDR2 YYEEEE. CDR3 in amino acids: CASTGTLSYEQYF. The DNA for the CDR3 is TGTGCCAGCACCGGGACACTCTCCTACGAGCAGTACTTC.

This clone was seen a few times. The chain has TRBV7-9 and TRBJ1-2, with 9 bases matching TRBD1. Germline V gives CDR1 SEHNR, CDR2 FQNEAQ (reference sequence). The CDR3 is 13 amino acids. Trimming at V came to 5 bases and at J to 6 bases, leaving 4 bases not matched to a gene. The CDR3 region has the DNA TGTGCCAGCAGCCCAAGGGACAGGGATGGCTACACCTTC. Encoded protein: CASSPRDRDGYTF.

The sample holds a few counts of this clone. J is TRBJ2-7 and V is TRBV28, with 8 bases matching TRBD2. Germline CDR1 and CDR2: MDHEN and SYDVKM. This CDR3 comprises 15 residues. J gave up 3 bases and V 2 bases, and 6 bases lay outside the gene matches. The CDR3 reads CASSLGAGEGYEQYF. CDR3 coding DNA: TGTGCCAGCAGTTTAGGAGCGGGAGAGGGCTACGAGCAGTACTTC.

This chain uses TRBV6-6 with TRBJ2-7, with D perhaps TRBD2 (6 bases). Trimming pared 7 bases from V and 0 bases from J, leaving 16 bases between. This CDR3 has 15 residues. The germline CDR1 and CDR2 sequences are MNHNY and SVGAGI (reference sequence). The CDR3 protein is CASTPPGDSSYEQYF. DNA of the CDR3: TGTGCCAGCACCCCCCCCGGGGACTCCTCCTACGAGCAGTACTTC.

This chain links TRBV6-5 with TRBJ1-1; a possible D gene is TRBD1 (6 bases). V lost 6 bases, J lost 8 bases, and 10 bases lay in between. The length of the CDR3 is 11 residues. CDR1 is MNHEY and CDR2 is SVGAGI in the germline V gene. In DNA form, the CDR3 reads TGTGCCAGCAGCTTCGACAGGGAAGCTTTCTTT. Its protein product is CASSFDREAFF.

Remarks on this clone: A much larger clone lies one base from this, so it may be a read error. Other DNA sequences from this sample encode an identical CDR3 as well. The gene calls are TRBV5-4 and TRBJ2-7, with 7 bases matching TRBD1. The ends lost 2 bases at V and 2 bases at J; junction bases unmatched: 10. Germline lookup yields CDR1 SGHNT and CDR2 YYREEE (reference sequence). The CDR3 consists of 16 residues. As DNA, the CDR3 is TGTGCCAGCAGCTTAGATCATGGGCAGGGGGCCTACGAGCAGTACTTC. This sequence encodes CASSLDHGQGAYEQYF.

The genes are TRBV27 and TRBJ2-7; D remains ambiguous. This CDR3 region has 10 residues. Germline V gene data show CDR1 as MNHEY and CDR2 as SMNVEV (reference sequence). Trimming took 8 bases from V and 2 from J, leaving 4 bases between them. This CDR3 is CASGAYEQYF. The DNA for the CDR3 is TGTGCCAGCGGAGCCTACGAGCAGTACTTC.

The count of this clone is one. The V gene is TRBV27, the J gene TRBJ2-7; 9 nucleotides agree with TRBD1. Trimming at V came to 7 bases and at J to 2 bases, leaving 15 bases not matched to a gene. Germline CDR1 and CDR2: MNHEY and SMNVEV (reference sequence). The CDR3 is 17 residues long. The CDR3, as DNA: TGTGCCAGCACCGGACTAGAAGGACAGGGGAAAACCTACGAGCAGTACTTC. Translation: CASTGLEGQGKTYEQYF.

The V gene is TRBV19, the J gene TRBJ2-1; the D gene is possibly TRBD2 (5 bases). CDR1 and CDR2 (germline): LNHDA, SQIVND (reference sequence). The CDR3 sequence is 13 residues long. V was cut by 6 bases and J by 6 bases, with 12 bases left in between. The CDR3 DNA is TGTGCCAGTAGCCCCGGGGAGATCAATGAGCAGTTCTTC. Translation: CASSPGEINEQFF.